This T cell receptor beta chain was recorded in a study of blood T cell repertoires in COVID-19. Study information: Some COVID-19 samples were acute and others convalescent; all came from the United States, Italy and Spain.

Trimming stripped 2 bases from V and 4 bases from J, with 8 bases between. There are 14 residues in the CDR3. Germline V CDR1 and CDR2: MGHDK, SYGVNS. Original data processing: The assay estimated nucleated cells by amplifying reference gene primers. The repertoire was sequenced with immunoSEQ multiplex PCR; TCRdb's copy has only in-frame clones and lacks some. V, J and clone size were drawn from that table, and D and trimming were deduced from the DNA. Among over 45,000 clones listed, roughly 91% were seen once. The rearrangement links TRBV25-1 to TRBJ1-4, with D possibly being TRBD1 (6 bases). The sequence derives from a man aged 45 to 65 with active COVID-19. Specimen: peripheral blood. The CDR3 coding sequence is TGTGCCAGCAGTGAAAGGACAGTTAATGAAAAACTGTTTTTT. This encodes CASSERTVNEKLFF.